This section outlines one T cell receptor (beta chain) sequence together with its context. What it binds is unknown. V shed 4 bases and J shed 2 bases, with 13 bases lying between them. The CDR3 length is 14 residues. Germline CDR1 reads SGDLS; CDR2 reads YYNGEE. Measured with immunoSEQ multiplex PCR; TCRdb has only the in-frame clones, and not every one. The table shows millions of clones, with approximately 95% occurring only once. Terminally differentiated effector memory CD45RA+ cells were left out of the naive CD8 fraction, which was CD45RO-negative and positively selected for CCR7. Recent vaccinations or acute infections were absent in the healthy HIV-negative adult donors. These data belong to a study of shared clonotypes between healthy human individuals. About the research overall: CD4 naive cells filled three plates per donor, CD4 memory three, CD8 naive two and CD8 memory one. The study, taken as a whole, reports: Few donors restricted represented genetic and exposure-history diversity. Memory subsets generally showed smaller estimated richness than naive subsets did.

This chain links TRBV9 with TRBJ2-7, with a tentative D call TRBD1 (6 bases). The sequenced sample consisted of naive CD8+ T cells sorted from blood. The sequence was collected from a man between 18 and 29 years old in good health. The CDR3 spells CASSLGDTTYEQYF. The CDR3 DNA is TGTGCCAGCAGCCTCGGGGACACAACCTACGAGCAGTACTTC.